These 25 T cell receptor beta chains share one sample of origin, sequenced in a study of shared clonotypes between healthy human individuals. Clones were sequenced by immunoSEQ multiplex PCR, and TCRdb holds only the in-frame ones, with some missing. The table lists fewer than 2.5 million clones, roughly 93% of them singletons. The sample was naive CD4+ T cells from PBMCs. As for subset: CD45RA+ positively selected. The receptor source for this set is a man between 18 and 35 years old in good health. Some clones in this sample may be carry-over from other donors' samples.

The gene calls are TRBV7-2 and TRBJ1-5; perhaps TRBD1 as D (5 bases). V gave up 1 base and J gave up 0 bases, with 10 bases separating them. The CDR3 spans 16 residues. The germline gives CDR1 SGHTA, CDR2 FQGNSA. The CDR3 region is CASSLEGQSSNQPQHF. DNA for the CDR3: TGTGCCAGCAGCTTAGAGGGGCAGTCTAGCAATCAGCCCCAGCATTTT. Variable domain in full (rest from reference TRBV7-2 and TRBJ1-5): GAGVSQSPSNKVTEKGKDVELRCDPISGHTALYWYRQSLGQGLEFLIYFQGNSAPDKSGLPSDRFSAERTGGSVSTLTIQRTQQEDSAVYLCASSLEGQSSNQPQHFGDGTRLSIL.

The CDR3, as DNA: TGTGCCAGCAGTGATTTGGGGGACAGGGGTGGGAATGAGCAGTTCTTC. Translating gives CASSDLGDRGGNEQFF. The chain carries TRBV6-1 and TRBJ2-1; 10 nucleotides line up with TRBD1. The CDR3 runs to 16 residues. The junction had 9 bases not matched to a gene; V was cut back by 3 bases and J by 7 bases. The germline V gene has CDR1 MNHNS and CDR2 SASEGT.

The V gene is TRBV5-1, the J gene TRBJ1-1; a possible D gene is TRBD1 (5 bases). The ends were cut back, 4 bases at V and 8 bases at J, with 12 bases in the middle. This CDR3 has 12 amino acids. Germline V gene sequence: CDR1 SGHRS, CDR2 YFSETQ. CDR3 in amino acids: CASSRDGAEAFF. In DNA, the CDR3 is TGCGCCAGCAGCCGCGACGGGGCCGAAGCTTTCTTT. The full variable domain, rest sourced from reference TRBV5-1 and TRBJ1-1, is KAGVTQTPRYLIKTRGQQVTLSCSPISGHRSVSWYQQTPGQGLQFLFEYFSETQRNKGNFPGRFSGRQFSNSRSEMNVSTLELGDSALYLCASSRDGAEAFFGQGTRLTVV.

CDR3 protein: CSVELFYEQYF. The DNA for the CDR3 is TGCAGCGTTGAATTGTTTTACGAGCAGTACTTC. V gene TRBV29-1 combines with J gene TRBJ2-7; D is unclear. Trimming stripped 2 bases from V and 4 bases from J, with 6 bases between. This CDR3 is built from 11 residues. Germline V lookup: CDR1 SQVTM, CDR2 ANQGSEA.

The V and J genes are TRBV5-4 and TRBJ2-7, with 7 bases fitting TRBD2. CDR3 length: 15 residues. V lost 4 bases, J lost 2 bases, and 9 bases stayed unmatched. Germline CDR1 is SGHNT and CDR2 is YYREEE (reference sequence). DNA of the CDR3: TGTGCCAGCAGCCCTCCGGGGGGTAGCCCCTACGAGCAGTACTTC. It encodes CASSPPGGSPYEQYF.

The chain employs TRBV11-1 and TRBJ2-7; D is unclear. V lost 0 bases and J lost 4, with 13 bases in between. The germline V gene has CDR1 SGHAT and CDR2 FQDESV (reference sequence). The CDR3 covers 15 residues. The chain's CDR3 is CASSLASRPLYEQYF. The CDR3, as DNA: TGTGCCAGCAGCTTAGCGAGCAGGCCATTATACGAGCAGTACTTC.

The CDR3: CASSPWTGNTEAFF. Written as DNA, the CDR3 is TGTGCCAGCAGCCCATGGACAGGGAACACTGAAGCTTTCTTT. The chain carries TRBV4-2 and TRBJ1-1, with TRBD1 matching 7 bases. CDR1 and CDR2 from the germline V gene are LGHNA and YNFKEQ. The CDR3 consists of 14 residues. The junction had 3 bases not matched to a gene; V was cut back by 4 bases and J by 1 base.

The chain recombines TRBV21-1 with TRBJ2-2. TRBV21-1 represents a pseudogene. The CDR3 is 16 amino acids. CDR3 residues: CAATRAGARRTGELFF. The CDR3 region has the DNA TGTGCCGCCACCCGGGCCGGGGCGAGACGCACCGGGGAGCTGTTTTTT.

The rearrangement joins TRBV28 to TRBJ2-5; TRBD1 aligns across 7 bases. CDR1 and CDR2 (germline): MDHEN, SYDVKM. This CDR3 has 14 residues. The J segment lost 7 bases and the V segment lost 3 bases, leaving 8 bases of the junction unmatched. The DNA for the CDR3 is TGTGCCAGCAGTTTCGGACAGGCTCCGGGGACCCAGTACTTC. Translation: CASSFGQAPGTQYF.

The V and J genes are TRBV7-2 and TRBJ2-7; D remains ambiguous. This CDR3 is built from 12 residues. Between the trimmed V and J ends, which lost 6 bases and 3 bases, there was a span of 9 bases. Germline V gives CDR1 SGHTA, CDR2 FQGNSA. The CDR3 coding sequence is TGTGCCAGCAGTTACGGAAACTACGAGCAGTACTTC. It translates to CASSYGNYEQYF.

The chain links TRBV29-1 to TRBJ2-7; D is possibly TRBD1 or TRBD2 (5 bases each). Germline assignment: CDR1 SQVTM and CDR2 ANQGSEA. CDR3 length equals 14 residues. V dropped 7 bases and J dropped 4 bases, with 20 bases sitting between them. The DNA of the CDR3 is TGCAGCGGTGCATATTATGGGGCGGGTTACGAGCAGTACTTC. It specifies CSGAYYGAGYEQYF.

The genes are TRBV7-3 and TRBJ2-5, with 7 bases matching TRBD1. V shed 4 bases, J shed 4 bases, and the junction held 15 bases outside the gene matches. Germline assignment: CDR1 SGHTA and CDR2 FQGTGA. This CDR3 is built from 17 residues. DNA for the CDR3: TGTGCCAGCAGCTCACCGCCCGGGACAGCAGGGGGAGAGACCCAGTACTTC. Protein: CASSSPPGTAGGETQYF.

The J gene is TRBJ1-5, the V gene TRBV14; D is unresolved. CDR1 and CDR2 (germline): SGHDN, FVKESK. Deletions cut 4 bases from V and 6 bases from J, with 13 bases between. This CDR3 contains 14 residues. The CDR3 DNA sequence: TGTGCCAGCAGCCGGTTGATATTGGGTCAGCCCCAGCATTTT. It encodes CASSRLILGQPQHF.

This clone has a handful of counts. The genes are TRBV9 and TRBJ2-7; tentative D call: TRBD2 (5 bases). The CDR3 length is 15 residues. The V end lost 3 bases, the J end lost 4 bases, and 17 bases lay between the germline ends. The germline V gene encodes CDR1 SGDLS and CDR2 YYNGEE. The CDR3 DNA follows: TGTGCCAGCAGCGCGGACTCCGGGATGTTTTACGAGCAGTACTTC. Protein sequence: CASSADSGMFYEQYF.

This chain links TRBV7-3 with TRBJ2-1; D is ambiguous. The CDR3 spans 15 residues. Trimming cost V 0 bases and J 4 bases, with 10 bases left between them. The germline gives CDR1 SGHTA, CDR2 FQGTGA. The CDR3, as DNA: TGTGCCAGCAGCTTAACGCATCAATCTTACAATGAGCAGTTCTTC. This encodes CASSLTHQSYNEQFF.

V usage is TRBV7-2 and J usage is TRBJ2-7; D tentatively fits TRBD1 or TRBD2 (5 bases each). The germline V and J ends were trimmed by 5 bases and 2 bases, with 19 bases remaining between them. Germline V CDR1 and CDR2: SGHTA, FQGNSA. CDR3 length equals 16 residues. CDR3 DNA sequence: TGTGCCAGCAGCCGAGGGGAGCGTAAGGTGACCTACGAGCAGTACTTC. Its protein is CASSRGERKVTYEQYF.

V gene TRBV15 combines with J gene TRBJ2-3; D is undetermined. Deletions cut 3 bases from V and 4 bases from J, with 20 bases between. The CDR3 totals 17 residues. Germline V gene sequence: CDR1 LNHNV, CDR2 YYDKDF (reference sequence). This CDR3 reads CATSSFPRGLVADTQYF. CDR3 nucleotides: TGTGCCACCAGCAGCTTTCCCCGAGGTTTGGTGGCAGATACGCAGTATTTT.

This chain uses TRBV5-1 with TRBJ1-2; the D is unclear. CDR3 length: 13 residues. The germline V gene encodes CDR1 SGHRS and CDR2 YFSETQ. Trimming stripped 0 bases from V and 6 bases from J, with 9 bases between. The DNA of the CDR3 is TGCGCCAGCAGCTTGGGCCTTACCGATGGCTACACCTTC. As protein: CASSLGLTDGYTF.

The chain employs TRBV27 and TRBJ2-7, with TRBD2 identical over 9 bases. This CDR3 is built from 16 residues. V trimming: 4 bases; J trimming: 4 bases; junction bases outside the gene matches: 11. Per the germline V gene, CDR1 is MNHEY and CDR2 is SMNVEV (reference sequence). The CDR3 DNA reads TGTGCCAGCAGTTCACGTAGCGGGAGTGCTCTATACGAGCAGTACTTC. Translation gives CASSSRSGSALYEQYF.

In nucleotides, the CDR3 is TGTGCCAGCAGCTTAGTGATTGCGGCGGATACGCAGTATTTT. Its protein is CASSLVIAADTQYF. This chain joins TRBV7-8 and TRBJ2-3; D ambiguous. This CDR3 is built from 14 residues. The V gene's germline CDR1 is SGHVS and CDR2 FQNEAQ. Trimming shortened V by 1 base and J by 6 bases, and 11 bases separated the two germline ends.

As DNA, the CDR3 is TGTGCCAGCAGCTTCGGGGGGCGCTTAGGTGACGCTGAAGCTTTCTTT. This gives the protein CASSFGGRLGDAEAFF. The chain joins TRBV5-4 to TRBJ1-1; a weak D match, TRBD1 (6 bases). V lost 2 bases and J 6 bases, leaving 20 bases between the germline ends. Germline V gene sequence: CDR1 SGHNT, CDR2 YYREEE (reference sequence). The CDR3 totals 16 residues.

The genes are TRBV19 and TRBJ1-5, with D possibly being TRBD1 (5 bases). Germline CDR1 is LNHDA and CDR2 is SQIVND (reference sequence). V lost 6 bases, J lost 7 bases, and 19 bases lay in between. This CDR3 is 15 amino acids long. The CDR3: CASRPGRTTGQPQHF. Here the CDR3 DNA reads TGTGCCAGTAGGCCGGGACGGACCACGGGGCAGCCCCAGCATTTT.

The chain combines TRBV28 with TRBJ1-2, with TRBD1 matching over 10 bases. The CDR3 is 15 amino acids. Unmatched junction bases numbered 9, after V lost 4 bases and J lost 7 bases. CDR1 and CDR2 from the germline V gene are MDHEN and SYDVKM. CDR3 nucleotides: TGTGCCAGCAGTTCGCCCGGGACAGGGGCTATTGGCTACACCTTC. This translates into CASSSPGTGAIGYTF.

A note on this clone: Distinct nucleotide sequences in the sample also encode this CDR3. The rearrangement uses TRBV19 and TRBJ2-6; the D is unclear. V lost 1 base and J lost 0, with 4 bases in between. Germline V gene data show CDR1 as LNHDA and CDR2 as SQIVND (reference sequence). This CDR3 is built from 15 residues. The CDR3 sequence: CASSIGGSGANVLTF. CDR3 in DNA: TGTGCCAGTAGTATAGGGGGCTCTGGGGCCAACGTCCTGACTTTC. Looking up the rest from reference TRBV19 and TRBJ2-6 gives the full variable domain: DGGITQSPKYLFRKEGQNVTLSCEQNLNHDAMYWYRQDPGQGLRLIYYSQIVNDFQKGDIAEGYSVSREKKESFPLTVTSAQKNPTAFYLCASSIGGSGANVLTFGAGSRLTVL.

J is TRBJ1-4 and V is TRBV11-2; D not certain. V shed 3 bases and J shed 0 bases, with 14 bases lying between them. The CDR3 length is 17 residues. The V gene's germline CDR1 is SGHAT and CDR2 FQNNGV. CDR3 nucleotides: TGTGCCAGCAGCTTTCGAGGCAGTGCTTCAACTAATGAAAAACTGTTTTTT. Translated, it gives CASSFRGSASTNEKLFF.